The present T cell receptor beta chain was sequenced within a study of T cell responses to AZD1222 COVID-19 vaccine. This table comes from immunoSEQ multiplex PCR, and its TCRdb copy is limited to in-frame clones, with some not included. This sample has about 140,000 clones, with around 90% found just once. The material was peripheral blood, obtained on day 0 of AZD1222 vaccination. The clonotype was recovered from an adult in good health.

CDR3 residues: CASSFGLAGSTDTQYF. The CDR3 nucleotides read TGTGCCAGCAGCTTTGGACTAGCGGGGAGCACAGATACGCAGTATTTT. The chain couples TRBV7-2 to TRBJ2-3; 12 bases match TRBD2. CDR1 and CDR2 (germline): SGHTA, FQGNSA. With 3 bases clipped from V and 0 bases from J, the junction kept 1 base outside the gene matches. The CDR3 has 16 amino acids.